The clone carrying this T cell receptor beta chain was seen more than once but under ten times. The data derive from a study of T cells in Graves' hyperthyroidism and ophthalmopathy. Study-wide context: The initial diagnosis was the point when peripheral blood was collected, ahead of any treatment.

Amplified TCR beta CDR3 regions derived from RNA transcripts. The HTBI primer set drove a first-round RT-PCR of the TCR CDR3. TCRdb re-derived calls from the multiplex PCR reads in MiXCR, one entry per CDR3 protein. The sample holds 690,000 or so distinct CDR3 sequences; over 15% are singletons and the top ten take about a sixth. CDR3 size: 16 residues. The germline V gene has CDR1 KGHSH and CDR2 LQKENI. V was trimmed by 1 base and J by 0 bases, leaving 9 bases between them. The chain couples TRBV18 to TRBJ2-2, with D possibly matching TRBD1 (6 bases). Sequencing used blood. This receptor was obtained from a woman aged 45-60 years with Graves' hyperthyroidism that later progressed to Graves' ophthalmopathy. CDR3 sequence reads: CASSPQGGSNTGELFF. CDR3 nucleotide sequence: TGTGCCAGCTCACCACAAGGGGGTTCGAACACCGGGGAGCTGTTTTTT.